One and the same sample provided the 31 T cell receptor beta chains below, sequenced in a study of CD8+CD57+ T cells in acquired aplastic anemia. The authors sequenced patients whose flow cytometry had shown CD8+CD57+ cell expansion. Genomic DNA provided the template from which TCR beta VDJ and CDR3 profiles were obtained. TCRdb reanalysed the reads using MiXCR and keeps one entry per CDR3 protein. The sample lists about 58,000 distinct CDR3 sequences, roughly three fifths occurring once. The sequencing input was sorted CD4+, CD8+, or CD8+CD57+ T cells (not recorded which) from PBMCs. The origin of the receptors is a human donor with aplastic anemia.

This clonotype occurred a few times. The chain combines TRBV19 with TRBJ1-2; D remains ambiguous. Per germline, CDR1 LNHDA and CDR2 SQIVND (reference sequence). The CDR3 has 10 residues. Trimming shortened V by 7 bases and J by 5 bases, and 5 bases separated the two germline ends. In nucleotides, the CDR3 is TGTGCCAGTATGGGGTATGGCTACACCTTC. As protein: CASMGYGYTF.

The rearrangement joins TRBV20-1 to TRBJ2-3; D may correspond to TRBD1 or TRBD2 (5 bases each). This CDR3 is built from 14 residues. The germline V gene has CDR1 DFQATT and CDR2 SNEGSKA (reference sequence). V was pared by 1 base and J by 2 bases, with 10 bases between. This CDR3 is CSARAGRSTDTQYF. CDR3 bases: TGCAGTGCTAGAGCGGGGCGGTCCACAGATACGCAGTATTTT.

The V and J genes are TRBV2 and TRBJ2-3; 13 bases agree with TRBD2. The CDR3 has 15 residues. Per germline, CDR1 SNHLY and CDR2 FYNNEI. The J segment lost 2 bases and the V segment lost 9 bases, leaving 5 bases of the junction unmatched. This chain's CDR3 is CARPGLAGITDTQYF. DNA for the CDR3: TGTGCCAGGCCGGGACTAGCGGGGATCACAGATACGCAGTATTTT.

The rearrangement joins TRBV14 to TRBJ2-7; D remains unclear. Germline V gene data show CDR1 as SGHDN and CDR2 as FVKESK. CDR3 length equals 12 residues. Between the trimmed V and J ends, which lost 3 bases and 4 bases, there was a span of 7 bases. CDR3 residues: CASSQFIYEQYF. Written as DNA, the CDR3 is TGTGCCAGCAGCCAGTTTATTTACGAGCAGTACTTC.

The CDR3 protein is CSVERINANYGYTF. The CDR3 region has the DNA TGCAGCGTTGAAAGGATTAACGCTAACTATGGCTACACCTTC. V usage is TRBV29-1 and J usage is TRBJ1-2; D call uncertain. Trimming cost V 2 bases and J 0 bases, with 10 bases left between them. Per the germline V gene, CDR1 is SQVTM and CDR2 is ANQGSEA. This CDR3 has 14 amino acids.

V is TRBV10-3 and J is TRBJ2-3; D is possibly TRBD2 (5 bases). Trimming removed 11 bases at V and 0 bases at J, with 15 bases between. Germline CDR1 is ENHRY and CDR2 is SYGVKD. CDR3 length: 14 amino acids. This chain's CDR3 is CAARVATSTDTQYF. CDR3 coding DNA: TGTGCCGCGCGGGTAGCGACTAGCACAGATACGCAGTATTTT.

This clonotype appeared many times. The CDR3: CASSPGTVSSGANVLTF. The CDR3 bases are TGTGCCAGTAGTCCCGGGACAGTAAGCTCTGGGGCCAACGTCCTGACTTTC. This chain uses TRBV19 with TRBJ2-6; 7 bases align to TRBD1. V shed 5 bases, J shed 0 bases, and the junction held 7 bases outside the gene matches. CDR1 LNHDA and CDR2 SQIVND come from the germline V gene (reference sequence). The CDR3 spans 17 residues.

The chain couples TRBV25-1 to TRBJ2-7, with D perhaps TRBD2 (6 bases). Germline V gene data show CDR1 as MGHDK and CDR2 as SYGVNS. Trimming shortened V by 6 bases and J by 0 bases, and 21 bases separated the two germline ends. The CDR3 spans 17 residues. The CDR3 nucleotides are TGTGCCAGCAGCCAAGATCAGGAGGGGCCTTACTCCTACGAGCAGTACTTC. Residues: CASSQDQEGPYSYEQYF.

The chain couples TRBV19 to TRBJ1-5, with D unresolved. Germline CDR1 and CDR2: LNHDA and SQIVND (reference sequence). Trimming cost V 6 bases and J 2 bases, with 11 bases left between them. The CDR3 has 14 residues. CDR3 loop: CASRTNAGNQPQHF. CDR3 nucleotide sequence: TGTGCCAGTAGGACTAACGCAGGCAATCAGCCCCAGCATTTT.

This clonotype was counted ten times or more. The chain carries TRBV10-3 and TRBJ2-3; 8 bases are shared with TRBD2. The junction had 7 bases not matched to a gene; V was cut back by 6 bases and J by 2 bases. In germline, CDR1 is ENHRY, CDR2 SYGVKD. CDR3 size: 15 residues. As DNA, the CDR3 is TGTGCCATCAGGGGGGCGGGGGGCATCACAGATACGCAGTATTTT. This translates into CAIRGAGGITDTQYF.

This clonotype was recorded a few times. The chain employs TRBV7-8 and TRBJ2-6; no definite D call. The germline gives CDR1 SGHVS, CDR2 FQNEAQ. Trimming cost V 9 bases and J 2 bases, with 17 bases left between them. The CDR3 extends over 16 amino acids. This chain's CDR3 is CASSIAGATGANVLTF. CDR3 nucleotide sequence: TGTGCCAGTAGTATTGCAGGAGCTACTGGGGCCAACGTCCTGACTTTC.

DNA for the CDR3: TGCGCCAGCAGACTAGGGGGCGGTGGAAACACCATATATTTT. Its protein product is CASRLGGGGNTIYF. This sequence joins TRBV4-1 and TRBJ1-3; 7 bases fit TRBD1. The CDR3 extends over 14 amino acids. The V segment lost 6 bases and the J segment 3 bases; nucleotides outside the gene matches: 5. Germline CDR1 and CDR2: MGHRA and YSYEKL.

This clonotype has a count of ten or more. The J gene is TRBJ1-1, the V gene TRBV12-3 or TRBV12-4, with D unclear. Trimming removed 4 bases at V and 5 bases at J, with 11 bases between. The CDR3 spans 13 residues. The chain's CDR3 is CASSWTEGTEAFF. The CDR3 DNA reads TGTGCCAGCAGTTGGACGGAAGGGACTGAAGCTTTCTTT.

The chain employs TRBV9 and TRBJ2-2; no definite D call. The CDR3 is 11 residues long. V was clipped by 0 bases and J by 11 bases, with 5 bases between them. From germline, CDR1 is SGDLS and CDR2 YYNGEE. The CDR3, as DNA: TGTGCCAGCAGCGTAGGCCCCGAGCTGTTTTTT. It yields the protein CASSVGPELFF.

This clonotype was recorded many times. J is TRBJ1-1 and V is TRBV11-1; D is unclear. Per the germline V gene, CDR1 is SGHAT and CDR2 is FQDESV (reference sequence). V dropped 3 bases and J dropped 2 bases, with 10 bases sitting between them. This CDR3 has 14 residues. The DNA of the CDR3 is TGTGCCAGCAGCTTTGAAACGGGTAACACTGAAGCTTTCTTT. Translated: CASSFETGNTEAFF.

This clonotype was recorded at least ten times. The chain recombines TRBV7-6 with TRBJ1-1, with 8 bases identical to TRBD1. This CDR3 is 15 amino acids long. CDR1 and CDR2 (germline): SGHVS, FNYEAQ. Trimming took 2 bases from V and 0 from J; bases not matched to a gene: 2. DNA of the CDR3: TGTGCCAGCAGCTTAAGGACAGGGATGAACACTGAAGCTTTCTTT. Protein sequence: CASSLRTGMNTEAFF.

The J gene is TRBJ2-7, the V gene TRBV4-1; TRBD1 is a possible D gene (6 bases). The CDR3 totals 11 residues. Trimming stripped 6 bases from V and 6 bases from J, with 9 bases between. Germline CDR1 is MGHRA and CDR2 is YSYEKL. The CDR3: CASRLGGEQYF. The DNA for the CDR3 is TGCGCCAGCAGACTAGGGGGCGAGCAGTACTTC.

This sequence joins TRBV6-2 or TRBV6-3 and TRBJ2-3, with 10 bases aligning to TRBD1. The germline CDR1 and CDR2 sequences are MNHEY and SVGEGT. V shed 4 bases, J shed 8 bases, and the junction held 9 bases outside the gene matches. The CDR3 totals 15 residues. The CDR3 DNA reads TGTGCCAGCAGTTCGATAAAGGGACAGGGGAGTACGCAGTATTTT. Its protein product is CASSSIKGQGSTQYF.

This clonotype was found many times. The chain employs TRBV7-2 and TRBJ2-5; 7 bases agree with TRBD2. V dropped 2 bases and J dropped 4; count of bases not matched to a gene: 13. Per germline, CDR1 SGHTA and CDR2 FQGNSA. This CDR3 contains 17 residues. The CDR3 DNA reads TGTGCCAGCAGCTTAAATTCGGGGGGAAGGTGGCCAGAGACCCAGTACTTC. Residues: CASSLNSGGRWPETQYF.

Ten or more counts support this clonotype. The chain combines TRBV4-3 with TRBJ1-1; D unclear. The CDR3 consists of 14 residues. V lost 3 bases and J 4 bases, leaving 12 bases between the germline ends. The germline V gene has CDR1 LGHNA and CDR2 YSLEER. As DNA, the CDR3 is TGCGCCAGCAGCCAGGCTTACGGGATCACTGAAGCTTTCTTT. Amino acids: CASSQAYGITEAFF.

This clonotype was counted ten times or more. The chain links TRBV19 to TRBJ1-1; D remains ambiguous. Germline lookup yields CDR1 LNHDA and CDR2 SQIVND (reference sequence). The length of the CDR3 is 13 residues. V dropped 3 bases and J dropped 7 bases, with 12 bases sitting between them. CDR3 sequence reads: CASSMDPGNEAFF. CDR3 coding DNA: TGTGCCAGTAGTATGGACCCGGGGAATGAAGCTTTCTTT.

Details on this clonotype: Mismatch with germline at one junction end may stem from a read error. The chain uses TRBV20-1 and TRBJ1-2; the match to TRBD1 covers 7 bases. Looked up from germline, CDR1 is DFQATT and CDR2 is SNEGSKA (reference sequence). The CDR3 has 10 residues. This CDR3 reads CSARTGGLSF. For the CDR3, the DNA is TGCAGTGCTCGGACAGGCGGTCTTTCCTTC.

The chain carries TRBV10-3 and TRBJ2-7; unclear D gene. There are 13 residues in the CDR3. V lost 3 bases and J 3 bases, leaving 9 bases between the germline ends. Germline CDR1 is ENHRY and CDR2 is SYGVKD. CDR3 nucleotide sequence: TGTGCCATCAGTGAATCAGGTATCTACGAGCAGTACTTC. It yields the protein CAISESGIYEQYF.

The V gene is TRBV19, the J gene TRBJ1-5; D is perhaps TRBD1 (5 bases). This CDR3 comprises 15 residues. Germline loops: CDR1 LNHDA, CDR2 SQIVND (reference sequence). Deletions cut 3 bases from V and 3 bases from J, with 12 bases between. The CDR3 sequence is CASSISWGYNQPQHF. Written as DNA, the CDR3 is TGTGCCAGTAGTATTTCTTGGGGGTACAATCAGCCCCAGCATTTT.

This clonotype was recorded at least ten times. The chain recombines TRBV4-3 with TRBJ1-2; D not certain. V was trimmed by 0 bases and J by 4 bases, leaving 12 bases between them. CDR1 and CDR2 (germline): LGHNA, YSLEER. The CDR3 covers 15 residues. The CDR3 bases are TGCGCCAGCAGCCAAGAAAGGGCAGGAGGCTATGGCTACACCTTC. Translation: CASSQERAGGYGYTF.

In this sample, this clonotype turned up many times. The chain uses TRBV5-1 and TRBJ2-2; D ambiguous. This CDR3 is 13 amino acids long. The V gene lost 10 bases and the J gene lost 6 bases, with 16 bases spanning the gap. CDR1 is SGHRS, CDR2 YFSETQ, per germline. The DNA for the CDR3 is TGCGCCTCATTATCCTCAGAGGCCGGGGAGCTGTTTTTT. It codes for CASLSSEAGELFF. Based on the CDR3 plus reference TRBV5-1 and TRBJ2-2, the full variable domain is KAGVTQTPRYLIKTRGQQVTLSCSPISGHRSVSWYQQTPGQGLQFLFEYFSETQRNKGNFPGRFSGRQFSNSRSEMNVSTLELGDSALYLCASLSSEAGELFFGEGSRLTVL.

The V call is TRBV29-1, the J call TRBJ2-5; 11 bases are shared with TRBD2. The CDR3 runs 13 residues. CDR1 is SQVTM and CDR2 is ANQGSEA in the germline V gene. The CDR3 DNA reads TGCAGTGTTAGCGGGGGGGCTTTGGAGACCCAGTACTTC. Protein: CSVSGGALETQYF.

This clonotype was seen many times. In DNA, the CDR3 is TGTGCCAGCAGCTCGGGAGGGGGGATACCTTATTACGAGCAGTACTTC. This sequence encodes CASSSGGGIPYYEQYF. This rearrangement joins TRBV7-9 to TRBJ2-7; the match to TRBD2 covers 8 bases. Germline V CDR1 and CDR2: SEHNR, FQNEAQ (reference sequence). J was trimmed by 4 bases and V by 4 bases; bases with no gene match: 12. The CDR3 is 16 residues long. Drawing the rest from reference TRBV7-9 and TRBJ2-7, the complete variable domain is DTGVSQNPRHKITKRGQNVTFRCDPISEHNRLYWYRQTLGQGPEFLTYFQNEAQLEKSRLLSDRFSAERPKGSFSTLEIQRTEQGDSAMYLCASSSGGGIPYYEQYFGPGTRLTVT.

This clonotype has just a few counts. The chain links TRBV4-1 to TRBJ2-4; TRBD2 is a possible D gene (6 bases). V was shortened by 3 bases and J by 0 bases, with 15 bases between the two germline ends. Germline V CDR1 and CDR2: MGHRA, YSYEKL. The CDR3 spans 17 residues. CDR3 residues: CASSQSRWGEAKNIQYF. CDR3 sequence (DNA): TGCGCCAGCAGCCAGTCTAGATGGGGGGAAGCCAAAAACATTCAGTACTTC.

The chain joins TRBV5-6 to TRBJ1-2; the D gene is possibly TRBD1 (6 bases). The germline V and J ends were trimmed by 4 bases and 4 bases, with 11 bases remaining between them. The CDR3 extends over 13 amino acids. Germline V gene sequence: CDR1 SGHDT, CDR2 YYEEEE. The CDR3 is CASSPDRRYGYTF. The CDR3 nucleotides are TGTGCCAGCAGCCCTGACAGGCGCTATGGCTACACCTTC.

CDR3 sequence reads: CASRQGPQYTEAFF. DNA for the CDR3: TGTGCCAGCAGGCAAGGGCCTCAATACACTGAAGCTTTCTTT. The chain uses TRBV6-1 and TRBJ1-1; no clear D. The CDR3 totals 14 residues. Looked up from germline, CDR1 is MNHNS and CDR2 is SASEGT. The germline V and J ends were trimmed by 6 bases and 3 bases, with 14 bases remaining between them.